Sequencing of this T cell receptor beta chain was carried out in a study of T cell responses to AZD1222 COVID-19 vaccine (dated by TCRdb to the early 2020s). Turning to the overall study: A total of just over 230 trial participants underwent TCR sequencing, of whom nearly 210 had received two doses of AZD1222 and 26 had received two doses of the MenACWY control vaccine. Trial participants were enrolled by age into subgroups of 18-55, 56-69 and 70-plus years, and around 150, 28 and 57 TCR-sequenced participants, respectively, were included in these subgroups. Paper-wide results and their limitations: A significant rise in spike-specific TCR breadth and depth was observed after two AZD1222 doses relative to day 0 and relative to MenACWY recipients. Conclusions about previously exposed vaccinees are limited, since just five or six AZD1222 recipients were seropositive for SARS-CoV-2 at baseline. Participants were mostly white British, with more females than males. The authors suggested clonal diversity may have been underestimated. Because no day 14 peak-response samples were available, repertoires were characterized only after the peak T cell response. CD4 TCRs associated with the vaccine covered the entire spike protein, and the dominant responses were in regions 160-218 and 743-854. The 56-69-year group was small, and its depth increase did not reach significance, likely because of low power. Nearly half of unique spike-specific TCRs reportedly recognized epitopes outside regions mutated in the B.1.351 and B.1.1.7 variants.

CDR1 and CDR2 are read off the germline V gene as MNHEY and SVGEGT. The junction carries 14 bases between V and J, which are trimmed by 5 bases and 4 bases respectively. Spanning cysteine to phenylalanine, the CDR3 consists of 14 amino acids. This entry keeps only the CDR3 DNA: 42 bases, framed from base 1. A word on this clone: What antigen it recognizes has not been identified. No much larger clone is present one base from it, and per-base qualities are unavailable.

The CDR3 regions of human TCRbeta chains were analyzed by immunosequencing. In the authors' own workflow: Repertoire TCRs were checked for matches against a reference library of SARS-CoV-2-specific TCRs that had been generated using the MIRA antigen-specificity platform. Breadth was defined as the fraction of unique TCRs that were SARS-CoV-2-associated, and depth was defined as the fraction of total T cells that were SARS-CoV-2-associated. Using the MIRA data, each spike-specific TCR was assigned both to the spike region to which the TCR was reactive and to a CD4 or CD8 class. Log10-transformed breadth and depth values were compared by one-way ANOVA with Sidak's multiple comparisons tests. What TCRdb holds here is the immuneACCESS table cut down to in-frame rearrangements. Part of the clones is not present; checked against another copy, under half of the missing clones reflect an unresolved V gene, and the others are unexplained. V and J calls and clone size come straight from that table; D and trimming were deduced from the DNA. The sample includes some 140,000 clones, with 75% to 85% observed a single time. The top ten hold 7.9% of the sample.

What the time point label conveys for this sample: about 28 days (+/-7) after the second vaccine dose. The sample's treatment or condition label, decoded: meningococcal conjugate vaccine given as trial control. Samples from vaccinated people were obtained from the UK trials COV001 and COV002, which included a single-blind randomized controlled phase 2/3 trial of AZD1222 (ChAdOx1 nCoV-19) in healthy adults. For TCRbeta chain sequencing, PBMC samples from trial participants were taken at day 0 and at day 28 after the second dose. Sequenced material: peripheral blood, taken 28 days after the second dose of the MenACWY control vaccine. This clonotype originated in an adult who received the MenACWY meningococcal vaccine as a control. Rearrangement joined TRBV6-2 or TRBV6-3 to TRBJ1-1; the D gene remains uncertain. The DNA is as follows: TGTGCCAGCAGTCCAATACCTAGGAGCACTGAAGCTTTCTTT. Its amino acids are CASSPIPRSTEAFF.